This TCR beta chain was found in a study of blood T cell repertoires in COVID-19. The overall study: COVID-19 samples from acute and convalescent phases originated in the United States, Italy and Spain.

Per the germline V gene, CDR1 is MNHNS and CDR2 is SASEGT. The CDR3 has 16 amino acids. The V and J ends lost 0 bases and 3 bases, in that order; junction bases with no gene match: 8. In the original processing: Reference gene primer amplification yielded estimated nucleated cell counts. Libraries were prepared by immunoSEQ multiplex PCR; TCRdb keeps only in-frame clonotypes and omits some of them. That table is the source of V, J and clone size, and D and trimming were worked out from the DNA. The table has over 100,000 clones, roughly 86% seen once. The V call is TRBV6-1, the J call TRBJ2-7, with TRBD1 identical over 7 bases. Sequenced material: peripheral blood. The receptor comes from an older woman with COVID-19, enrolled during active disease. The CDR3 coding sequence is TGTGCCAGCAGTGAAGCGCAGAGGACAGGCCGCTACGAGCAGTACTTC. This encodes CASSEAQRTGRYEQYF.